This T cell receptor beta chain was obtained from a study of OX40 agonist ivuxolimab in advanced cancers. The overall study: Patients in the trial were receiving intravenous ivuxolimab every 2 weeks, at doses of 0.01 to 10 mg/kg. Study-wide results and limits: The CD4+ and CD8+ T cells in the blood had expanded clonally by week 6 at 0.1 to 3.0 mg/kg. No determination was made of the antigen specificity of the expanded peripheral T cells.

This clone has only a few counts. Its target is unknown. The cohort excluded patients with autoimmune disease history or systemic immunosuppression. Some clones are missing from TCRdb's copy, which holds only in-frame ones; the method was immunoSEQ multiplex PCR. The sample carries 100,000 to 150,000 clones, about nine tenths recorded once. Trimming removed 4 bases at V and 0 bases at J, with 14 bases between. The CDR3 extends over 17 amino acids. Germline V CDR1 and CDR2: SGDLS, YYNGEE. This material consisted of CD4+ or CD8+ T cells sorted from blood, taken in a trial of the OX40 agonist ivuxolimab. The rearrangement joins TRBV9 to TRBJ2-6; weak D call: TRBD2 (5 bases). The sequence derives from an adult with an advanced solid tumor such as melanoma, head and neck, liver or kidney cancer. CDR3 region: CASSPRLTTSGANVLTF. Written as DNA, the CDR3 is TGTGCCAGCAGCCCCCGACTGACTACCTCTGGGGCCAACGTCCTGACTTTC.